The clone carrying this T cell receptor beta chain was recorded once. This entry belongs to a study of blood T cell repertoires in COVID-19. The assay was immunoSEQ multiplex PCR, and TCRdb's table has in-frame clones only and misses some. Of just over 300,000 clones in the sample, around 89% were seen once. The CDR3 is 16 residues long. The ends lost 8 bases at V and 0 bases at J; junction bases unmatched: 10. The germline V gene has CDR1 WSHSY and CDR2 SAAADI. The chain employs TRBV10-2 and TRBJ1-3, with 7 bases identical to TRBD1. Sequencing used PBMCs or T cells enriched from blood (not recorded which). The TCR sequence derives from a young woman with acute COVID-19. The chain's CDR3 is CASGARTGSSGNTIYF. CDR3 bases: TGCGCCAGCGGGGCTAGGACAGGTAGCTCTGGAAACACCATATATTTT.